This T cell receptor beta chain comes out of a study of blood T cell repertoires in COVID-19. About the research overall: Specimens from acute and convalescent COVID-19 originated in the United States, Italy and Spain. In each case, the material was cDNA or gDNA derived from T cells, B-cell-depleted T cells, or PBMCs.

Per the original data handling: Estimation of nucleated cell counts was performed using reference gene primer amplification. Only in-frame clones appear in the TCRdb table, and some are missing; sequencing was by immunoSEQ multiplex PCR. Clonal size and the V and J genes are those of that table, whereas D and trimming came from the DNA. The sample carries under 300,000 clones, under 90% recorded once. The CDR3 is 16 amino acids. V lost 4 bases and J lost 7, with 17 bases in between. Germline V lookup: CDR1 SNHLY, CDR2 FYNNEI. V is TRBV2 and J is TRBJ1-6; D is ambiguous. Sequenced: peripheral blood. The clonotype originates from a man aged 50-59 years with acute or convalescent COVID-19. The CDR3 is CASSARVVNQNSPLHF. Written as DNA, the CDR3 is TGTGCCAGCAGTGCGCGGGTCGTGAACCAGAATTCACCCCTCCACTTT. Full variable domain (missing parts from reference TRBV2 and TRBJ1-6): EPEVTQTPSHQVTQMGQEVILRCVPISNHLYFYWYRQILGQKVEFLVSFYNNEISEKSEIFDDQFSVERPDGSNFTLKIRSTKLEDSAMYFCASSARVVNQNSPLHFGNGTRLTVT.